This T cell receptor beta chain was sequenced during a study of blood T cells in healthy people across ages. This clonotype appeared many times. Its antigen remains unidentified. Study results and limitations: Naive CD4+ cells and diversity were both higher in long-lived donors than in aged donors.

Trimming removed 6 bases from V and 8 bases from J; junction bases left unmatched: 4. This CDR3 region has 13 residues. Germline CDR1 and CDR2: SNHLY and FYNNEI. Then a second PCR, running roughly 7 to 12 cycles, was carried out with a sample-barcoded 5' primer and a J-beta primer mix. Via MiXCR, TCRdb re-called the 5' RACE reads, giving one row per CDR3 protein. Seen here are approximately 880,000 distinct CDR3 sequences, roughly 50% observed once, and the top ten hold 10% to 15%. The rearrangement joins TRBV2 to TRBJ1-6; 7 bases fit TRBD1. The sequenced sample consisted of blood. This clonotype was obtained from a man aged 30 to 39 in good health. CDR3 sequence reads: CASSSDRDSPLHF. CDR3 DNA: TGTGCCAGCAGCTCCGACAGGGATTCACCCCTCCACTTT.